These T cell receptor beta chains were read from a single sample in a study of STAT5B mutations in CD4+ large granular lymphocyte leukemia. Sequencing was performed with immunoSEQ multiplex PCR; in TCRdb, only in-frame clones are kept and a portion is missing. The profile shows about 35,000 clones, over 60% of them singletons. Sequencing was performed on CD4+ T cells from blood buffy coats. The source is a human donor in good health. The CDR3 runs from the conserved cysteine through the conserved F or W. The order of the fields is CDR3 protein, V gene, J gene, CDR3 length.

CASSRTGRSNQPQHF	TRBV6-1	TRBJ1-5	15
CASSQIPSGTSYNEQFF	TRBV4-2	TRBJ2-1	17
CASSFQETQYF	TRBV5-1	TRBJ2-5	11
CASSQSPGQAPRHEQFF	TRBV23-1	TRBJ2-1	17
CASRGRQGSEQYF	TRBV6-6	TRBJ2-7	13
CATSRGRGLEETQYF	TRBV15	TRBJ2-5	15
CASSPLEGGSAEAFF	TRBV6-4	TRBJ1-1	15
CAWSKGDYGYTF	TRBV30	TRBJ1-2	12
CASSLRLGASYEQYF	TRBV27	TRBJ2-7	15
CASTSPGNTEAFF	TRBV6-6	TRBJ1-1	13
CASSGGINQPQHF	TRBV6-5	TRBJ1-5	13
CASSETGGYGYTF	TRBV19	TRBJ1-2	13
CASSLSAQNTEAFF	TRBV7-6	TRBJ1-1	14
CASSVLPGTGGETQYF	TRBV9	TRBJ2-5	16
CASSPKWGYNEQFF	TRBV27	TRBJ2-1	14
CASSTPPGSGRSYEQYF	TRBV19	TRBJ2-7	17
CASSPRQGRDEQYF	TRBV18	TRBJ2-7	14
CASSQAGTGELFF	TRBV6-5	TRBJ2-2	13
CAARGTAEAFF	TRBV27	TRBJ1-1	11
CASRTPGQGAGYTF	TRBV5-6	TRBJ1-2	14
CASSLGTLGGGYTF	TRBV7-6	TRBJ1-2	14
CASSRDRGVYNYGYTF	TRBV2	TRBJ1-2	16
CASSVGRIGSTARDTQYF	TRBV9	TRBJ2-3	18
CASSRGVTPYEQYF	TRBV4-1	TRBJ2-7	14
CASSIRVRDTEAFF	TRBV19	TRBJ1-1	14
CASSGDGTDNQPQHF	TRBV7-2	TRBJ1-5	15
CASSFRGNTGELFF	TRBV11-2	TRBJ2-2	14
CASSDRYNEQFF	TRBV6-1	TRBJ2-1	12
CASSENGDGYTF	TRBV2	TRBJ1-2	12
CASSEGFADSYEQYF	TRBV4-1	TRBJ2-7	15
CASSVSLQGDFPYEQYF	TRBV21-1	TRBJ2-7	17
CSVEDQTGREQYF	TRBV29-1	TRBJ2-7	13
CASSEEGTAGMNTEAFF	TRBV6-1	TRBJ1-1	17
CASSPTYGQNEKLFF	TRBV18	TRBJ1-4	15
CASSLRRRGGSYEQYF	TRBV5-1	TRBJ2-7	16
CASSLVTGDLSGANVLTF	TRBV5-1	TRBJ2-6	18
CASRATVAGISYNEQFF	TRBV2	TRBJ2-1	17
CASSLARSLPSTDTQYF	TRBV7-9	TRBJ2-3	17
CASSFDSDHNEQFF	TRBV5-4	TRBJ2-1	14
CASSDGIAGGQNTQYF	TRBV10-1	TRBJ2-3	16